Below are 31 T cell receptor beta chains sequenced from a single sample in a study of blood T cell repertoires in COVID-19. Using immunoSEQ multiplex PCR, the repertoire was profiled, and TCRdb retains in-frame clones only, with some absent. There are about 98,000 clones in the sample; about 78% occur only once, and over 7.5% lies in the top ten. Sequencing used peripheral blood. Receptors were obtained from a man between 60 and 70 years old with active or convalescent COVID-19.

The V and J genes are TRBV19 and TRBJ2-3; TRBD2 matches at 7 bases. The germline CDR1 and CDR2 sequences are LNHDA and SQIVND (reference sequence). Trimming took 3 bases from V and 0 from J; bases not matched to a gene: 6. The CDR3 has 16 amino acids. The CDR3 coding sequence is TGTGCCAGTAGTATTACCGCGGGAGCTAGCACAGATACGCAGTATTTT. As protein: CASSITAGASTDTQYF.

The chain has TRBV24-1 and TRBJ2-5; TRBD1 might be the D (6 bases). Germline values: CDR1 KGHDR, CDR2 SFDVKD. This CDR3 is 15 amino acids long. Trimming stripped 2 bases from V and 5 bases from J, with 14 bases between. CDR3 residues: CATSDSGRDMETQYF. The CDR3 DNA is TGTGCCACCAGTGATTCCGGCAGGGACATGGAGACCCAGTACTTC.

The J gene is TRBJ2-5, the V gene TRBV19; 9 bases are shared with TRBD2. The CDR3 totals 15 residues. J gave up 4 bases and V 6 bases, and 9 bases lay outside the gene matches. Germline-derived CDR1 and CDR2 are LNHDA and SQIVND (reference sequence). For the CDR3, the DNA is TGTGCCAGTAGCACCTTTGCAGCGGGAGGAGAGACCCAGTACTTC. Translating it yields CASSTFAAGGETQYF.

The V call is TRBV6-6, the J call TRBJ2-2; 7 nucleotides agree with TRBD1. The J segment lost 6 bases and the V segment lost 6 bases, leaving 10 bases of the junction unmatched. CDR1 is MNHNY and CDR2 is SVGAGI in the germline V gene (reference sequence). This CDR3 region has 15 residues. For the CDR3, the DNA is TGTGCCAGCAGAGAAGACAGGGTTAACGCCGGGGAGCTGTTTTTT. This gives the protein CASREDRVNAGELFF.

This clone was recorded a few times. The chain uses TRBV6-5 and TRBJ1-2, with TRBD1 identical over 10 bases. The CDR3 runs 15 residues. CDR1 MNHEY and CDR2 SVGAGI come from the germline V gene. The trim removed 4 bases at V and 2 bases at J, leaving 4 bases unmatched. The CDR3: CASSFGQGGNYGYTF. CDR3 DNA: TGTGCCAGCAGTTTCGGACAGGGGGGAAACTATGGCTACACCTTC.

This chain connects TRBV9 to TRBJ1-5; D might be TRBD1 (6 bases). The ends were cut back, 0 bases at V and 5 bases at J, with 12 bases in the middle. The length of the CDR3 is 15 residues. Germline loops: CDR1 SGDLS, CDR2 YYNGEE. The CDR3 DNA follows: TGTGCCAGCAGCGTAGCTGGACAGTTCGATCAGCCCCAGCATTTT. Translated: CASSVAGQFDQPQHF.

This sequence joins TRBV7-2 and TRBJ1-1; possibly TRBD1 for D (6 bases). The CDR3 is 14 amino acids. V lost 2 bases to trimming and J lost 2 bases, with 9 bases between them. Germline V gene lookup returns CDR1 SGHTA and CDR2 FQGNSA. The CDR3 spells CASSLWTANTEAFF. The CDR3, as DNA: TGTGCCAGCAGCTTATGGACAGCAAACACTGAAGCTTTCTTT. Filled out from reference TRBV7-2 and TRBJ1-1, the complete variable domain reads GAGVSQSPSNKVTEKGKDVELRCDPISGHTALYWYRQSLGQGLEFLIYFQGNSAPDKSGLPSDRFSAERTGGSVSTLTIQRTQQEDSAVYLCASSLWTANTEAFFGQGTRLTVV.

This clone was observed a few times. This chain uses TRBV4-1 with TRBJ2-6, with unresolved D. V lost 0 bases to trimming and J lost 3 bases, with 6 bases between them. The germline V gene has CDR1 MGHRA and CDR2 YSYEKL. This CDR3 contains 15 residues. The CDR3 DNA follows: TGCGCCAGCAGCCAAGACGGTGGTGGGGCCAACGTCCTGACTTTC. Translation gives CASSQDGGGANVLTF.

V is TRBV28 and J is TRBJ1-5; 7 bases are a match to TRBD1. V lost 4 bases to trimming and J lost 4 bases; unmatched junction nucleotides: 4. The CDR3 is made up of 14 amino acids. Germline V gene sequence: CDR1 MDHEN, CDR2 SYDVKM. The CDR3 sequence: CASSYGRGNQPQHF. CDR3 in DNA: TGTGCCAGCAGTTATGGCAGGGGGAATCAGCCCCAGCATTTT.

The J gene is TRBJ2-1, the V gene TRBV5-1; possibly TRBD2 for D (5 bases). The CDR3 extends over 12 amino acids. V was pared by 2 bases and J by 10 bases, with 10 bases between. CDR1 and CDR2 from the germline V gene are SGHRS and YFSETQ. DNA for the CDR3: TGCGCCAGCAGCTTAATTACGGGAGAGCAGTTCTTC. As protein: CASSLITGEQFF. The full variable domain, in which reference TRBV5-1 and TRBJ2-1 provide the parts outside the CDR3, is KAGVTQTPRYLIKTRGQQVTLSCSPISGHRSVSWYQQTPGQGLQFLFEYFSETQRNKGNFPGRFSGRQFSNSRSEMNVSTLELGDSALYLCASSLITGEQFFGPGTRLTVL.

The gene calls are TRBV15 and TRBJ2-1, with 8 bases that match TRBD1. Trimming at V came to 3 bases and at J to 7 bases, leaving 5 bases not matched to a gene. Germline V gene lookup returns CDR1 LNHNV and CDR2 YYDKDF (reference sequence). The CDR3 has 14 amino acids. The CDR3 loop is CATSSTRGRNEQFF. CDR3 DNA sequence: TGTGCCACCAGCAGTACCAGGGGGCGAAATGAGCAGTTCTTC.

The chain recombines TRBV19 with TRBJ2-3; 9 bases fit TRBD2. Per germline, CDR1 LNHDA and CDR2 SQIVND (reference sequence). CDR3 length: 15 amino acids. V was clipped by 8 bases and J by 4 bases; unmatched bases: 10. CDR3 protein: CASLRREGHADTQYF. The CDR3 DNA reads TGTGCCAGTTTACGGCGGGAGGGCCACGCAGATACGCAGTATTTT.

The chain uses TRBV19 and TRBJ2-1, with 9 bases identical to TRBD2. The CDR3 contains 15 residues. Germline CDR1 and CDR2: LNHDA and SQIVND (reference sequence). Trimming removed 4 bases from V and 10 bases from J; junction bases left unmatched: 11. CDR3 DNA: TGTGCCAGTAGTACCTCCGGGACTAGCTCGGGCGAGCAGTTCTTC. It codes for CASSTSGTSSGEQFF.

The rearrangement links TRBV18 to TRBJ2-1, with TRBD2 matching 11 bases. Per the germline V gene, CDR1 is KGHSH and CDR2 is LQKENI. The CDR3 covers 14 residues. V shed 3 bases, J shed 6 bases, and the junction held 1 base outside the gene matches. The CDR3 reads CASSPTSGINEQFF. The CDR3 coding sequence is TGTGCCAGCTCACCGACTAGCGGGATCAATGAGCAGTTCTTC. Together with reference TRBV18 and TRBJ2-1, the CDR3 gives the full variable domain: NAGVMQNPRHLVRRRGQEARLRCSPMKGHSHVYWYRQLPEEGLKFMVYLQKENIIDESGMPKERFSAEFPKEGPSILRIQQVVRGDSAAYFCASSPTSGINEQFFGPGTRLTVL.

A few counts support this clone. The rearrangement links TRBV7-9 to TRBJ2-1; possibly TRBD2 for D (6 bases). Trimming removed 1 base from V and 0 bases from J, with 10 bases in between. The CDR3 has 16 residues. CDR1 SEHNR and CDR2 FQNEAQ come from the germline V gene (reference sequence). In DNA, the CDR3 is TGTGCCAGCAGCTTAGATTGGGGGGACTCCTACAATGAGCAGTTCTTC. It specifies CASSLDWGDSYNEQFF.

The chain recombines TRBV5-1 with TRBJ2-5; possible D gene TRBD2, 5 bases. The germline CDR1 and CDR2 sequences are SGHRS and YFSETQ. Trimming cost V 0 bases and J 5 bases, with 17 bases left between them. The CDR3 is 16 residues long. CDR3 nucleotide sequence: TGCGCCAGCAGCTTGGGTTTATTAGGAGGTTTGGAGACCCAGTACTTC. Encoded protein: CASSLGLLGGLETQYF.

The gene calls are TRBV14 and TRBJ1-3; D might be TRBD1 (5 bases). The germline V and J ends were trimmed by 4 bases and 4 bases, with 14 bases remaining between them. Germline values: CDR1 SGHDN, CDR2 FVKESK. The CDR3 totals 15 residues. The CDR3 nucleotides are TGTGCCAGCAGCCCCCTTTTAGGGGTCGGAAACACCATATATTTT. Residues: CASSPLLGVGNTIYF. The whole variable domain, filled in from reference TRBV14 and TRBJ1-3, reads EAGVTQFPSHSVIEKGQTVTLRCDPISGHDNLYWYRRVMGKEIKFLLHFVKESKQDESGMPNNRFLAERTGGTYSTLKVQPAELEDSGVYFCASSPLLGVGNTIYFGEGSWLTVV.

The chain recombines TRBV10-1 with TRBJ2-3; 12 bases line up with TRBD2. Germline trimming cut 6 bases from V and 4 bases from J; bases unmatched to any gene: 5. The CDR3 length is 15 residues. CDR1 WNHNN and CDR2 SYGVQD come from the germline V gene (reference sequence). CDR3 bases: TGCGCCAGCAGCCGACTAGCGGGAGCTTCAGATACGCAGTATTTT. This translates into CASSRLAGASDTQYF.

V gene TRBV27 combines with J gene TRBJ2-5, with D perhaps matching TRBD2 (5 bases). Trimming pared 6 bases from V and 1 base from J, leaving 18 bases between. This CDR3 has 16 amino acids. Germline V gives CDR1 MNHEY, CDR2 SMNVEV (reference sequence). CDR3 DNA: TGTGCCAGCAGCCCAAAAGCTGGGAGCACCCAAGAGACCCAGTACTTC. This sequence encodes CASSPKAGSTQETQYF.

This clone was observed a handful of times. The J gene is TRBJ1-4, the V gene TRBV14; TRBD1 agrees at 10 bases. The trim removed 4 bases at V and 0 bases at J, leaving 2 bases unmatched. CDR3 size: 16 residues. Germline CDR1 reads SGHDN; CDR2 reads FVKESK. DNA for the CDR3: TGTGCCAGCAGCCGGACAGGGGGTGCAACTAATGAAAAACTGTTTTTT. Translation: CASSRTGGATNEKLFF.

The gene calls are TRBV18 and TRBJ2-5; D might be TRBD1 (6 bases). Germline CDR1 and CDR2: KGHSH and LQKENI. V was pared by 6 bases and J by 2 bases, with 19 bases between. The CDR3 runs to 16 residues. This CDR3 reads CASSPDRRRWQETQYF. The DNA for the CDR3 is TGTGCCAGCTCCCCCGACAGGAGAAGGTGGCAAGAGACCCAGTACTTC.

This chain links TRBV13 with TRBJ1-4; 9 bases match TRBD1. Trimming cost V 4 bases and J 7 bases; bases outside gene matches: 10. Looked up from germline, CDR1 is PRHDT and CDR2 is FYEKMQ (reference sequence). The CDR3 totals 16 residues. The chain's CDR3 is CASSSGKGTGREKLFF. CDR3 nucleotide sequence: TGTGCCAGCAGCTCGGGTAAAGGGACAGGGCGTGAAAAACTGTTTTTT.

The chain combines TRBV27 with TRBJ2-2; 7 nucleotides match TRBD1. The trim removed 0 bases at V and 2 bases at J, leaving 3 bases unmatched. CDR3 length equals 16 residues. Per germline, CDR1 MNHEY and CDR2 SMNVEV (reference sequence). The CDR3 region has the DNA TGTGCCAGCAGTTTATCTGGGACAGTAAACACCGGGGAGCTGTTTTTT. Translated: CASSLSGTVNTGELFF.

The chain employs TRBV28 and TRBJ2-3; D is perhaps TRBD1 (7 bases). Trimming shortened V by 2 bases and J by 5 bases, and 11 bases separated the two germline ends. Germline CDR1 reads MDHEN; CDR2 reads SYDVKM. The CDR3 spans 14 residues. For the CDR3, the DNA is TGTGCCAGCAGTTTAGGGCAGGGGGGAGATACGCAGTATTTT. This gives the protein CASSLGQGGDTQYF.

This clone showed up just a few times. This chain connects TRBV5-1 to TRBJ1-1; the match to TRBD1 covers 7 bases. V lost 4 bases to trimming and J lost 3 bases; unmatched junction nucleotides: 9. Germline V CDR1 and CDR2: SGHRS, YFSETQ. This CDR3 is built from 15 residues. The CDR3 DNA reads TGCGCCAGCAGCAGGGAGCTAACAGGGGACACTGAAGCTTTCTTT. It specifies CASSRELTGDTEAFF. Variable domain in full (rest from reference TRBV5-1 and TRBJ1-1): KAGVTQTPRYLIKTRGQQVTLSCSPISGHRSVSWYQQTPGQGLQFLFEYFSETQRNKGNFPGRFSGRQFSNSRSEMNVSTLELGDSALYLCASSRELTGDTEAFFGQGTRLTVV.

The genes are TRBV30 and TRBJ2-2; 8 nucleotides agree with TRBD2. CDR3 length: 16 residues. V gave up 0 bases and J gave up 7 bases; unmatched junction bases: 10. Germline V gives CDR1 GTSNPN, CDR2 SVGIG (reference sequence). The CDR3 loop reads CAWSVLLAEAGGELFF. For the CDR3, the DNA is TGTGCCTGGAGTGTATTACTAGCGGAGGCAGGCGGGGAGCTGTTTTTT.

The chain employs TRBV3-1 (or the pseudogene TRBV3-2) and TRBJ2-7; 8 nucleotides agree with TRBD1. This CDR3 contains 16 residues. V lost 1 base and J lost 0; bases outside the gene matches: 5. Germline-derived CDR1 and CDR2 are LGHDT and YNNKEL (reference sequence). The CDR3 DNA reads TGTGCCAGCAGCCAAGTCTGTCAGGGGGCCTCCTACGAGCAGTACGTC. Translating gives CASSQVCQGASYEQYV.

This clone turned up a few times. This sequence joins TRBV7-9 and TRBJ2-3, with D perhaps TRBD1 (5 bases). Germline CDR1 and CDR2: SEHNR and FQNEAQ (reference sequence). This CDR3 spans 15 amino acids. Trimming removed 1 base at V and 3 bases at J, with 11 bases between. For the CDR3, the DNA is TGTGCCAGCAGCTTAGGGGGCATAGGTACAGATACGCAGTATTTT. It specifies CASSLGGIGTDTQYF. Variable domain in full (rest from reference TRBV7-9 and TRBJ2-3): DTGVSQNPRHKITKRGQNVTFRCDPISEHNRLYWYRQTLGQGPEFLTYFQNEAQLEKSRLLSDRFSAERPKGSFSTLEIQRTEQGDSAMYLCASSLGGIGTDTQYFGPGTRLTVL.

The V gene is TRBV20-1, the J gene TRBJ2-5; no firm D call. Germline V gene lookup returns CDR1 DFQATT and CDR2 SNEGSKA (reference sequence). The CDR3 has 11 amino acids. Trimming pared 2 bases from V and 5 bases from J, leaving 6 bases between. The CDR3 coding sequence is TGCAGTGCTAGACCCGGGGAGACCCAGTACTTC. Translating it yields CSARPGETQYF.

J is TRBJ2-3 and V is TRBV19; no reliable D call. Trimming left V 3 bases short and J 5 bases short, with 9 bases between. Germline CDR1 and CDR2: LNHDA and SQIVND (reference sequence). The CDR3 loop spans 13 amino acids. The CDR3 region is CASSIQAGDTQYF. DNA of the CDR3: TGTGCCAGTAGTATTCAGGCTGGAGATACGCAGTATTTT.

The genes are TRBV28 and TRBJ2-7, with TRBD1 matching 9 bases. The CDR3 has 15 amino acids. Per germline, CDR1 MDHEN and CDR2 SYDVKM. The V and J ends lost 1 base and 5 bases, in that order; junction bases with no gene match: 6. CDR3 DNA: TGTGCCAGCAGTTTATACGGGACAGGGTTGGACGAGCAGTACTTC. This gives the protein CASSLYGTGLDEQYF.